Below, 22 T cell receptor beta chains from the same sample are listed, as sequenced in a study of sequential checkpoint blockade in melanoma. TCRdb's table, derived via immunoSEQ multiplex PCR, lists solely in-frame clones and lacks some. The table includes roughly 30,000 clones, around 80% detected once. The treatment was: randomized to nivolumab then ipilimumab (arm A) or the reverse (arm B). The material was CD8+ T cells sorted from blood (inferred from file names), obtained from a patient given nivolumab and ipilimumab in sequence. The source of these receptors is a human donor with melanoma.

This chain's CDR3 is CASSTLAAGYTF. CDR3 in DNA: TGTGCCAGCAGCACCCTCGCGGCAGGCTACACCTTC. This chain joins TRBV7-9 and TRBJ1-2; no reliable D call. This CDR3 region has 12 residues. Germline V gene data show CDR1 as SEHNR and CDR2 as FQNEAQ (reference sequence). V was clipped by 5 bases and J by 8 bases, with 12 bases between them.

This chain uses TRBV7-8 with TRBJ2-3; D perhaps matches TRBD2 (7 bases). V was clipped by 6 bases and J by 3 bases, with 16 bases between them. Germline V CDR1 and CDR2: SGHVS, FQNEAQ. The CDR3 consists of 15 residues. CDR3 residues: CASRGGASGTDTQYF. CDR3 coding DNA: TGTGCCAGCAGGGGGGGGGCTAGCGGAACAGATACGCAGTATTTT.

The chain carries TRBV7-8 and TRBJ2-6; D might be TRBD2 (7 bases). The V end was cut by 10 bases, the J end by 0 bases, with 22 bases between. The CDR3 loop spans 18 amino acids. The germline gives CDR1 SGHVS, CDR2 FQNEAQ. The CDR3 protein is CAIYPQRGGDSGANVLTF. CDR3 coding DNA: TGTGCCATCTACCCCCAGAGGGGGGGGGACTCTGGGGCCAACGTCCTGACTTTC. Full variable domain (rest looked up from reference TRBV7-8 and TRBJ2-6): GAGVSQSPRYKVAKRGQDVALRCDPISGHVSLFWYQQALGQGPEFLTYFQNEAQLDKSGLPSDRFFAERPEGSVSTLKIQRTQQEDSAVYLCAIYPQRGGDSGANVLTFGAGSRLTVL.

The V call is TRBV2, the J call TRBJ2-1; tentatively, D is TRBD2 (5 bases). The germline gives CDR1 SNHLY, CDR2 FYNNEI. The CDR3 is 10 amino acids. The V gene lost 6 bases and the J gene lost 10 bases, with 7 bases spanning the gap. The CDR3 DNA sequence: TGTGCCAGCAGCGGGAAGGAGCAGTTCTTC. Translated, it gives CASSGKEQFF. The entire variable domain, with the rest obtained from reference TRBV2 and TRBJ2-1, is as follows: EPEVTQTPSHQVTQMGQEVILRCVPISNHLYFYWYRQILGQKVEFLVSFYNNEISEKSEIFDDQFSVERPDGSNFTLKIRSTKLEDSAMYFCASSGKEQFFGPGTRLTVL.

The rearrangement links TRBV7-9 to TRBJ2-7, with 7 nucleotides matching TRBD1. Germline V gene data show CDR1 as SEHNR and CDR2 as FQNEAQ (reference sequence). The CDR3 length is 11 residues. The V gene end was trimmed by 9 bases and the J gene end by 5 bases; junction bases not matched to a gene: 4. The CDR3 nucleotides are TGTGCCAGTTCTAGGGGGCACGAGCAGTACTTC. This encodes CASSRGHEQYF.

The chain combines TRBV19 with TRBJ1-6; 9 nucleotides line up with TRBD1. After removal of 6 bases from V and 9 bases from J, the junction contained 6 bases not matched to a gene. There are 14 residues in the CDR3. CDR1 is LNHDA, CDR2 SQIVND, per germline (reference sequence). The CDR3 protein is CASSLGTGTSPLHF. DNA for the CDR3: TGTGCCAGTAGCCTGGGGACAGGGACTTCACCCCTCCACTTT.

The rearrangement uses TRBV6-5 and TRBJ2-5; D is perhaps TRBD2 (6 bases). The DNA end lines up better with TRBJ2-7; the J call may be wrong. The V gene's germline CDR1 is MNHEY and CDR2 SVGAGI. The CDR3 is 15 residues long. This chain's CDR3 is CASRARDSGNYEQYF. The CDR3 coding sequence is TGTGCCAGCAGGGCCCGGGACTCTGGAAACTACGAGCAGTACTTC.

For the CDR3, the DNA is TGTGCCAGCAGCCCGAGGACAGGGATCACTGAAGCTTTCTTT. Translation gives CASSPRTGITEAFF. The chain recombines TRBV5-3 with TRBJ1-1; 8 bases fit TRBD1. TRBV5-3 qualifies as an ORF whose function is uncertain. The junction had 10 bases not matched to a gene; V was cut back by 8 bases and J by 4 bases. CDR3 length: 14 residues.

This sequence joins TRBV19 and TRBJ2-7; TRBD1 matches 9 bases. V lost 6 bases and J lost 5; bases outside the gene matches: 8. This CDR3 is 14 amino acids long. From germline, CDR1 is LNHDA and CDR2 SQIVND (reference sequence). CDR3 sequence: CASSPTGGGHEQYF. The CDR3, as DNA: TGTGCCAGTAGCCCGACAGGGGGAGGACACGAGCAGTACTTC.

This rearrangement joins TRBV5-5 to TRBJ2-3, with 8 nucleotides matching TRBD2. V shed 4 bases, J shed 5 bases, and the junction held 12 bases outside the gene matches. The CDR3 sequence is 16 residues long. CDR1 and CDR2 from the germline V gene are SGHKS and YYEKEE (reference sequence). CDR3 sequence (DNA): TGTGCCAGCAGCAGAGGGCAAGCGGGAGTGGGAGATACGCAGTATTTT. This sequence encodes CASSRGQAGVGDTQYF.

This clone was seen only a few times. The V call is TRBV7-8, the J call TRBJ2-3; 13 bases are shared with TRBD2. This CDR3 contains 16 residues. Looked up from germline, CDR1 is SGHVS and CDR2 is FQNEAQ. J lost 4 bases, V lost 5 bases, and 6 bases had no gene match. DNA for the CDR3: TGTGCCAGCAGCCCAGGGACTAGCGGGGTTGCAGATACGCAGTATTTT. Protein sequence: CASSPGTSGVADTQYF.

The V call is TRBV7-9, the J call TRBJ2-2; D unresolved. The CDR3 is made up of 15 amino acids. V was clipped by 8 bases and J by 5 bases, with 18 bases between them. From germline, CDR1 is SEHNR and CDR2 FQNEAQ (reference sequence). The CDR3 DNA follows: TGTGCCAGCTCCCAGGTCTCAGTAATTACCGGGGAGCTGTTTTTT. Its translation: CASSQVSVITGELFF.

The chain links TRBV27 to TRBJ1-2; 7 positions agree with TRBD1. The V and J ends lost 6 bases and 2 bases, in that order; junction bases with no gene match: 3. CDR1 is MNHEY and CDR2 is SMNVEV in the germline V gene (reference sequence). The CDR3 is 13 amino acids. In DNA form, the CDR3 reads TGTGCCAGCAGGCTGGGACAGAACTATGGCTACACCTTC. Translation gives CASRLGQNYGYTF.

The CDR3 coding sequence is TGTGCCAGCAGTTTTCGAGTAGACTATGGCTACACCTTC. Translated, it gives CASSFRVDYGYTF. The V gene is TRBV27, the J gene TRBJ1-2; D gene uncertain. V shed 3 bases and J shed 3 bases, with 8 bases lying between them. The CDR3 runs to 13 residues. Germline V gives CDR1 MNHEY, CDR2 SMNVEV (reference sequence).

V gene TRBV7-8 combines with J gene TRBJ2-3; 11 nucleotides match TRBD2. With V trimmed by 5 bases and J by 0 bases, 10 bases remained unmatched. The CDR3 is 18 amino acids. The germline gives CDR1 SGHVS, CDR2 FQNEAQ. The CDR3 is CASSEQLAGETSTDTQYF. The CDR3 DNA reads TGTGCCAGCAGCGAACAACTAGCGGGGGAGACTAGCACAGATACGCAGTATTTT.

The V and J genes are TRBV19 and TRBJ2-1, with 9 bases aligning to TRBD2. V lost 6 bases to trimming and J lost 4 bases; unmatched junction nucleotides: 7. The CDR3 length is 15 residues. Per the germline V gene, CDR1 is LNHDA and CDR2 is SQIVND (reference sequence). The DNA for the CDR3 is TGTGCCAGTAGCCTGACTAGCGGACCATACAATGAGCAGTTCTTC. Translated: CASSLTSGPYNEQFF.

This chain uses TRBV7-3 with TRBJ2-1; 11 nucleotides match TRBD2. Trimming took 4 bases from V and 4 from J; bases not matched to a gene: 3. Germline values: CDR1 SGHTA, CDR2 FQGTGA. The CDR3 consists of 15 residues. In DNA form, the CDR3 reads TGTGCCAGCAGCTCGGGACTAGCGGCTTACAATGAGCAGTTCTTC. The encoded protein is CASSSGLAAYNEQFF.

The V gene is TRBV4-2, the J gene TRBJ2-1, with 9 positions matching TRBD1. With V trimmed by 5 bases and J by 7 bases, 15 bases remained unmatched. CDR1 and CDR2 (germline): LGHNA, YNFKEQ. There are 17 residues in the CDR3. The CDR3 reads CASSVSLPTGGLNEQFF. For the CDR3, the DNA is TGTGCCAGCAGCGTAAGTCTTCCGACAGGGGGATTGAATGAGCAGTTCTTC.

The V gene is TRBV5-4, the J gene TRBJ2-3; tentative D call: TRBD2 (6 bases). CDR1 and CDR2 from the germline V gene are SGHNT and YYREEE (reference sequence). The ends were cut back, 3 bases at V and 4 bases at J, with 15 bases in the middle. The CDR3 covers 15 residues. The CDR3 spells CASSSGGRYSDTQYF. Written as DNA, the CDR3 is TGTGCCAGCAGCTCTGGGGGGAGGTACTCAGATACGCAGTATTTT.

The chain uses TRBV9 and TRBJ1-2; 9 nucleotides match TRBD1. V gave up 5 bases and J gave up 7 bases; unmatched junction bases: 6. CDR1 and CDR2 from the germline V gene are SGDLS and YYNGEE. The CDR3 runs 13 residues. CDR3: CASRGEQGAGYTF. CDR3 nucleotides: TGTGCCAGCAGGGGGGAACAGGGGGCTGGCTACACCTTC.

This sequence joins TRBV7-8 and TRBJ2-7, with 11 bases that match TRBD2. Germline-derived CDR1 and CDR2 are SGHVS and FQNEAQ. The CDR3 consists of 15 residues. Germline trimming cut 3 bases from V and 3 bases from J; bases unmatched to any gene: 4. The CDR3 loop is CASSLGTSGGYEQYF. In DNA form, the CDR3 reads TGTGCCAGCAGCTTGGGAACTAGCGGGGGCTACGAGCAGTACTTC.

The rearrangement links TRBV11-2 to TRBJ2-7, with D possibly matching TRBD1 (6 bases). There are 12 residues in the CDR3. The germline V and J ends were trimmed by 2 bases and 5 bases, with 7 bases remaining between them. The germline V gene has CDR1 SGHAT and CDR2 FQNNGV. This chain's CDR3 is CASSLSGDEQYF. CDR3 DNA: TGTGCCAGCAGCTTATCAGGGGACGAGCAGTACTTC.